This T cell receptor (beta chain) was observed in a study of tumor-infiltrating lymphocytes in primary liver carcinoma. About the research overall: The patient group consisted of men and women aged 30 to 69 years. Notes on the study in general: In the absence of sorting, bulk samples left CD4+ and CD8+ repertoires uncompared. When set against blood, tumors had a significantly higher top-250-clone fraction (p = 0.039).

About this clonotype: Its antigen is not known. The junction does not match germline at one end; this may be a read error.

For blood RNA, unsorted whole blood served as the source, and germline DNA was extracted too. CDR1 is MNHEY, CDR2 SVGAGI, per germline. CDR3 length equals 17 residues. TCR beta cDNA was made from 400 to 500 ng total RNA with a constant-region primer. The TCR beta library was amplified through three nested multiplex PCR rounds in a modified ARM-PCR procedure. Researchers ran the first two PCR rounds for around 10 cycles each with TRBV1-TRBV30 forward primers and a C-beta reverse primer. Via MiXCR, TCRdb re-called the multiplex PCR reads, giving one row per CDR3 protein. The sample records approximately 330,000 distinct CDR3 sequences, less than 75% being singletons.

This clonotype was obtained from a man between 35 and 55 years old with primary liver carcinoma and hepatitis B virus infection. The chain employs TRBV6-5 and TRBJ2-6; 12 nucleotides line up with TRBD1. The sequenced sample was peripheral blood. DNA of the CDR3: TGTGCCAGCAGTTTCGGGGACAGGGGGCGCGGGGCCATCGTCCTGACTTTC. The encoded protein is CASSFGDRGRGAIVLTF.